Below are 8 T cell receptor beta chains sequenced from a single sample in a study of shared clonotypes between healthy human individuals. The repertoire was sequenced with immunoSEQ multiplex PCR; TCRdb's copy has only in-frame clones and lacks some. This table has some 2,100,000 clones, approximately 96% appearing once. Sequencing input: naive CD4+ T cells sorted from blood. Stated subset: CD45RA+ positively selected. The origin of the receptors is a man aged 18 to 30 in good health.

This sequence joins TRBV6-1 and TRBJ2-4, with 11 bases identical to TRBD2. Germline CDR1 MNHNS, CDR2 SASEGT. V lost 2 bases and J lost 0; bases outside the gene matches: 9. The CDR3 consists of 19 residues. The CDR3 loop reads CASSEKLAGVLLAKNIQYF. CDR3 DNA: TGTGCCAGCAGTGAAAAACTAGCGGGAGTGTTACTAGCCAAAAACATTCAGTACTTC.

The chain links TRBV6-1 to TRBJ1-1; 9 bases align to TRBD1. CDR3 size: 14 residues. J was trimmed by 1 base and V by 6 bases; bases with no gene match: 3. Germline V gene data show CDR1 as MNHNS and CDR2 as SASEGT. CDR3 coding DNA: TGTGCCAGCAGAGGGACAGGGAAGAACACTGAAGCTTTCTTT. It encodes CASRGTGKNTEAFF.

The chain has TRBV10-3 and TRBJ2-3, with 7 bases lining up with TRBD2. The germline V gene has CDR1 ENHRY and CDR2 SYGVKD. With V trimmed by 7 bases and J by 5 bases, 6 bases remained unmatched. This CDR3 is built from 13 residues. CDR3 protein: CAINAGAEDTQYF. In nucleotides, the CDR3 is TGTGCCATCAATGCGGGAGCGGAAGATACGCAGTATTTT.

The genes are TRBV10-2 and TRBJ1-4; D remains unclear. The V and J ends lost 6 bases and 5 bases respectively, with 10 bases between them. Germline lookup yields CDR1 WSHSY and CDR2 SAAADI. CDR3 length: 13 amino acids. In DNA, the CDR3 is TGCGCCAGCAGGTTTGGGTCCAATGAAAAACTGTTTTTT. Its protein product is CASRFGSNEKLFF.

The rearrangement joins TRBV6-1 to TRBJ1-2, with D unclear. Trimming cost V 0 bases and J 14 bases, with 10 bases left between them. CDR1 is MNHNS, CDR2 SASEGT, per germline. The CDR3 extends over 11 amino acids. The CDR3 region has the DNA TGTGCCAGCAGTGAAGCGAGGCAGACGACCTTC. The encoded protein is CASSEARQTTF.

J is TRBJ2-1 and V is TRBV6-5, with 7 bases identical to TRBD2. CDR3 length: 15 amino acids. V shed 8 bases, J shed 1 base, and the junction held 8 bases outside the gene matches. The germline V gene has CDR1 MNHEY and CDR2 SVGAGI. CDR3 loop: CASRREGGSYNEQFF. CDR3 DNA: TGTGCCAGCCGAAGGGAGGGAGGGTCCTACAATGAGCAGTTCTTC.

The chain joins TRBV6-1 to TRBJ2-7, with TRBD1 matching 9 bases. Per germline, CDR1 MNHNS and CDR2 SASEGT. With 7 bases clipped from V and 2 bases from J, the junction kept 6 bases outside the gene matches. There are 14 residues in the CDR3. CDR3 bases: TGTGCCAGCACTCCGGGACAGGGCCCCTACGAGCAGTACTTC. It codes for CASTPGQGPYEQYF.

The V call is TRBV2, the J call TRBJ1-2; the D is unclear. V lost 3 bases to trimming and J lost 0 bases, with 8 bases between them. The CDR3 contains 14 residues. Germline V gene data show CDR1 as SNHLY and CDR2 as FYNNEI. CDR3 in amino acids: CASSESRSNYGYTF. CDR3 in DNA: TGTGCCAGCAGTGAGTCCAGGTCTAACTATGGCTACACCTTC.